The clone carrying this T cell receptor (beta chain) showed up many times. Its target is not known. The data are from a study of T cells in Graves' hyperthyroidism and ophthalmopathy. Findings of the study overall: Ophthalmopathy, which appeared later, was predicted by the model a median around 6.9 months before onset.

After removal of 3 bases from V and 5 bases from J, the junction contained 10 bases not matched to a gene. Germline V gives CDR1 KGHDR, CDR2 SFDVKD. There are 16 residues in the CDR3. It was RNA transcripts that yielded the amplified TCR beta CDR3 regions. HTBI primers drove first-round RT-PCR of the TCR CDR3. TCRdb reanalysed the multiplex PCR reads using MiXCR and keeps one entry per CDR3 protein. The sample lists some 350,000 distinct CDR3 sequences; 25% were seen once. What was sequenced was blood. The rearrangement links TRBV24-1 to TRBJ2-5, with TRBD1 matching over 8 bases. The clonotype originates from a man aged 45-65 years with Graves' hyperthyroidism. This CDR3 is CATSDPGQGFGETQYF. The CDR3 region has the DNA TGTGCCACCAGTGATCCCGGACAGGGATTCGGGGAGACCCAGTACTTC.